Following are 15 T cell receptor beta chains from one sample sequenced in a study of blood T cell repertoires in COVID-19. TCRdb keeps only in-frame clones here, not all; method: immunoSEQ multiplex PCR. The profile shows hundreds of thousands of clones, 88% of them singletons. The sample comprised PBMCs or T cells enriched from blood (not recorded which). All receptors come from a woman in her sixties in a cohort exposed to, infected with or recovered from COVID-19 (not recorded which).

The V and J genes are TRBV28 and TRBJ2-5; possibly TRBD1 for D (5 bases). The CDR3 has 15 residues. V lost 2 bases and J 2 bases, leaving 12 bases between the germline ends. Germline V gene data show CDR1 as MDHEN and CDR2 as SYDVKM. CDR3 bases: TGTGCCAGCAGTTTAAATGGAGCAGGGCAAGAGACCCAGTACTTC. It is translated as CASSLNGAGQETQYF.

The rearrangement links TRBV27 to TRBJ1-1, with D uncertain. The germline V and J ends were trimmed by 0 bases and 8 bases, with 10 bases remaining between them. The CDR3 extends over 13 amino acids. Looked up from germline, CDR1 is MNHEY and CDR2 is SMNVEV (reference sequence). The CDR3: CASSLSGGPEAFF. The DNA for the CDR3 is TGTGCCAGCAGTTTATCAGGAGGGCCCGAAGCTTTCTTT.

V usage is TRBV4-2 and J usage is TRBJ2-7; D ambiguous. This CDR3 is built from 16 residues. Germline V CDR1 and CDR2: LGHNA, YNFKEQ. The V gene lost 0 bases and the J gene lost 0 bases, with 12 bases spanning the gap. The CDR3 spells CASSQEPQVGSYEQYF. The CDR3 nucleotides read TGTGCCAGCAGCCAAGAGCCCCAGGTGGGCTCCTACGAGCAGTACTTC.

This CDR3 is CASSPISGSFNEQFF. CDR3 nucleotide sequence: TGTGCCAGCTCACCGATAAGCGGGAGCTTCAATGAGCAGTTCTTC. The chain links TRBV18 to TRBJ2-1; 8 bases fit TRBD2. V lost 3 bases, J lost 6 bases, and 7 bases stayed unmatched. The V gene's germline CDR1 is KGHSH and CDR2 LQKENI. CDR3 length: 15 amino acids.

V is TRBV5-1 and J is TRBJ2-1; D might be TRBD2 (6 bases). The CDR3 sequence is 15 residues long. The V gene's germline CDR1 is SGHRS and CDR2 YFSETQ. V was shortened by 0 bases and J by 3 bases, with 10 bases between the two germline ends. CDR3: CASSLVAEVYNEQFF. Written as DNA, the CDR3 is TGCGCCAGCAGCTTGGTAGCGGAGGTCTACAATGAGCAGTTCTTC.

V gene TRBV6-5 combines with J gene TRBJ2-5; 8 bases match TRBD1. This CDR3 comprises 15 residues. The V gene end was trimmed by 7 bases and the J gene end by 9 bases; junction bases not matched to a gene: 16. Germline V CDR1 and CDR2: MNHEY, SVGAGI. The DNA for the CDR3 is TGTGCCAGCACCCACTCCGGGACAGGCTCTAGGGCCCAGTACTTC. This encodes CASTHSGTGSRAQYF.

V usage is TRBV12-3 or TRBV12-4 and J usage is TRBJ1-4; D is possibly TRBD1 (5 bases). The V and J ends lost 0 bases and 8 bases respectively, with 7 bases between them. The CDR3 is made up of 13 amino acids. This CDR3 is CASSLAEGEKLFF. For the CDR3, the DNA is TGTGCCAGCAGTTTAGCGGAGGGGGAAAAACTGTTTTTT.

The V and J genes are TRBV15 and TRBJ2-7; 9 bases align to TRBD1. Per the germline V gene, CDR1 is LNHNV and CDR2 is YYDKDF (reference sequence). This CDR3 has 14 residues. The trim removed 5 bases at V and 2 bases at J, leaving 4 bases unmatched. The CDR3 sequence: CATSEDRGAYEQYF. The CDR3 DNA reads as TGTGCCACCAGCGAGGACAGGGGTGCCTACGAGCAGTACTTC.

This chain joins TRBV5-1 and TRBJ2-1; TRBD2 agrees at 13 bases. J was trimmed by 6 bases and V by 3 bases; bases with no gene match: 6. Germline V gene lookup returns CDR1 SGHRS and CDR2 YFSETQ. This CDR3 is 16 amino acids long. CDR3 in DNA: TGCGCCAGCAGCTCTCCGGGACTAGCGGGACTCAATGAGCAGTTCTTC. As protein: CASSSPGLAGLNEQFF.

The CDR3 nucleotides are TGTGCCAGCAGCTTAAACCAGTACAATGAGCAGTTCTTC. The encoded protein is CASSLNQYNEQFF. The rearrangement uses TRBV7-3 and TRBJ2-1, with unresolved D. V dropped 1 base and J dropped 4 bases, with 5 bases sitting between them. CDR3 length equals 13 residues. Germline assignment: CDR1 SGHTA and CDR2 FQGTGA.

The chain carries TRBV3-1 (or the pseudogene TRBV3-2) and TRBJ2-5; maybe TRBD2 (6 bases). Trimming removed 2 bases from V and 2 bases from J, with 15 bases in between. The CDR3 runs to 16 residues. Germline values: CDR1 LGHDT, CDR2 YNNKEL (reference sequence). The CDR3 DNA is TGTGCCAGCAGCCAAAGGCGCGGGGCAGTACAAGAGACCCAGTACTTC. It specifies CASSQRRGAVQETQYF.

This clone was picked up one time. The CDR3 DNA reads TGTGCCAGCAAGGCGGGAGGGGCCCTCGAGCAGTACTTC. Protein: CASKAGGALEQYF. The chain is built from TRBV6-5 and TRBJ2-7; TRBD2 matches at 9 bases. The junction had 7 bases not matched to a gene; V was cut back by 7 bases and J by 6 bases. This CDR3 is built from 13 residues. CDR1 is MNHEY and CDR2 is SVGAGI in the germline V gene.

The V gene is TRBV11-2, the J gene TRBJ2-7; the match to TRBD2 covers 8 bases. The CDR3 runs 16 residues. The germline CDR1 and CDR2 sequences are SGHAT and FQNNGV. The V gene end was trimmed by 4 bases and the J gene end by 3 bases; junction bases not matched to a gene: 11. The CDR3 DNA follows: TGTGCCAGCAGCTCGATGGCCAAAAGCGGGAGCTACGAGCAGTACTTC. Translated: CASSSMAKSGSYEQYF.

V and J are TRBV20-1 and TRBJ1-2; 7 nucleotides line up with TRBD1. There are 13 residues in the CDR3. The J segment lost 5 bases and the V segment lost 4 bases, leaving 7 bases of the junction unmatched. Germline CDR1 and CDR2: DFQATT and SNEGSKA (reference sequence). For the CDR3, the DNA is TGCAGTGCTATTGACAGGGATCAATATGGCTACACCTTC. It yields the protein CSAIDRDQYGYTF.

The chain links TRBV27 to TRBJ2-7; TRBD1 aligns across 10 bases. J gave up 7 bases and V 2 bases, and 5 bases lay outside the gene matches. The CDR3 is 14 amino acids. Germline V gives CDR1 MNHEY, CDR2 SMNVEV (reference sequence). The CDR3 nucleotides are TGTGCCAGCAGTTTAGGGGGACAGGGGAGTGAGCAGTACTTC. Protein sequence: CASSLGGQGSEQYF.